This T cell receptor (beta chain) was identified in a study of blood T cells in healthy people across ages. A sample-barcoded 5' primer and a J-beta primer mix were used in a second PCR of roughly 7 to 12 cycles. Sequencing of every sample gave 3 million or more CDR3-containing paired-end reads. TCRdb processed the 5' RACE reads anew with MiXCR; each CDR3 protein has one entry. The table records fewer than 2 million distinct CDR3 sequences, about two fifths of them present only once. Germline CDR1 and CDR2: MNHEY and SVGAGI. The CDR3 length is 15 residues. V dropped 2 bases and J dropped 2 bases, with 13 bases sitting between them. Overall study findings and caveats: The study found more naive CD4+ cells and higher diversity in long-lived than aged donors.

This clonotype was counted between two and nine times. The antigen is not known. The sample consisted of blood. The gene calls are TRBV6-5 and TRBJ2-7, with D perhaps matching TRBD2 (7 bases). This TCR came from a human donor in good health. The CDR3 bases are TGTGCCAGCAGTTACGGCTGGGGGGGGCCCTACGAGCAGTACTTC. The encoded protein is CASSYGWGGPYEQYF.